This T cell receptor (beta chain) was sequenced in a study of OX40 agonist ivuxolimab in advanced cancers. Study-level background: Ivuxolimab was delivered to patients intravenously every 2 weeks at doses spanning 0.01 to 10 mg/kg. Study-wide results and caveats: Blood T cells, both CD4+ and CD8+, expanded clonally by week 6 at 0.1 to 3.0 mg/kg. Averaging showed that CD8+ T cells had more expanded clones than CD4+ did. Some nonresponders likewise displayed low normalized T-cell clonal expansion.

For this clone: Its antigen is not identified.

Libraries were prepared by immunoSEQ multiplex PCR; TCRdb keeps only in-frame clonotypes and omits some of them. Among more than 55,000 clones, less than 85% were seen once, and the ten largest hold around 3.8%. The CDR3 runs 15 residues. Trimming took 2 bases from V and 9 from J, leaving 14 bases between them. The germline gives CDR1 MDHEN, CDR2 SYDVKM. The chain uses TRBV28 and TRBJ1-6; D gene ambiguous. This receptor was identified in an adult with an advanced solid tumor such as melanoma, head and neck, liver or kidney cancer. The specimen comprised CD4+ or CD8+ T cells sorted from blood, sampled in a trial of the OX40 agonist ivuxolimab. CDR3 nucleotides: TGTGCCAGCAGTTTACGCACTACGGGTGGTTCACCCCTCCACTTT. Amino acids: CASSLRTTGGSPLHF.